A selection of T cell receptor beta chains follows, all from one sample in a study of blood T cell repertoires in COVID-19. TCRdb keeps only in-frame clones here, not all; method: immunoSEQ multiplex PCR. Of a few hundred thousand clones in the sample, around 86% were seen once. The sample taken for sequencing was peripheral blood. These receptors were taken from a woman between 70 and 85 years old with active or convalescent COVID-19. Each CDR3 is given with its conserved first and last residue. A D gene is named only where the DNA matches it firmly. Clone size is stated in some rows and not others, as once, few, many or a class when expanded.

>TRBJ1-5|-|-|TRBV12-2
CASRLGQGSQPQHF
TGTGCAAGTCGCTTGGGACAGGGGAGTCAGCCCCAGCATTTT
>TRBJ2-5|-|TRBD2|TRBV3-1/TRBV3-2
CASSSSGGGQYF
TGTGCCAGCAGCTCAAGCGGGGGCGGACAGTACTTC
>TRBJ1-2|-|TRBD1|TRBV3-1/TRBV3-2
CASSLQGASYGYTF
TGTGCCAGCAGCTTACAGGGGGCGTCCTATGGCTACACCTTC
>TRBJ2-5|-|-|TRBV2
CASSMGRGQETQYF
TGTGCCAGTTCCATGGGCAGGGGACAAGAGACCCAGTACTTC
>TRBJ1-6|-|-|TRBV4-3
CASSQDSGENSPLHF
TGCGCCAGCAGCCAAGATTCGGGGGAGAATTCACCCCTCCACTTT
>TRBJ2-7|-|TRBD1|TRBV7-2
CASSLMGTVTYEQYF
TGTGCCAGCAGCTTAATGGGGACAGTTACCTACGAGCAGTACTTC
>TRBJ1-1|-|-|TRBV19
CASSIQGNTEAFF
TGTGCCAGTAGTATCCAGGGGAACACTGAAGCTTTCTTT
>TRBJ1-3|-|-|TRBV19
CASSIGRAGNTIYF
TGTGCCAGTAGTATAGGCAGGGCTGGAAACACCATATATTTT
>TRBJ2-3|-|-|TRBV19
CASSMGQEVPDTQYF
TGTGCCAGTAGTATGGGGCAAGAGGTACCAGATACGCAGTATTTT
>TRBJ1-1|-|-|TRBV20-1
CSARWGGQAFF
TGCAGTGCTAGATGGGGAGGGCAAGCTTTCTTT
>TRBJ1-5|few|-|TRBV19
CASSSGGGNQPQHF
TGTGCCAGTAGTAGCGGGGGAGGCAATCAGCCCCAGCATTTT
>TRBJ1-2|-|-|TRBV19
CASTLRGRGEYGYTF
TGTGCCAGTACTCTGAGAGGGCGGGGAGAATATGGCTACACCTTC
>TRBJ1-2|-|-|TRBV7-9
CASSLVGAGGYTF
TGTGCCAGCAGCTTAGTCGGAGCTGGCGGCTACACCTTC
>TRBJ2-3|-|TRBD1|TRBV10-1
CASSGSGQGVDTQYF
TGCGCCAGCAGTGGGTCGGGACAGGGTGTAGATACGCAGTATTTT
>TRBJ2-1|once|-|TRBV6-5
CASTVRPSSYNEQFF
TGTGCCAGCACAGTAAGGCCTAGCTCCTACAATGAGCAGTTCTTC
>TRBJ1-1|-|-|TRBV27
CASSISALGSLYTEAFF
TGTGCCAGCAGTATATCCGCCTTAGGGAGCTTGTACACTGAAGCTTTCTTT
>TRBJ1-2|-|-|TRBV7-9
CASSFLPRKTNYGYTF
TGTGCCAGCAGCTTTCTTCCTCGCAAGACAAACTATGGCTACACCTTC
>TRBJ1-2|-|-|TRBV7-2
CASSLGAGTRNYGYTF
TGTGCCAGCAGCTTAGGGGCCGGGACACGCAACTATGGCTACACCTTC
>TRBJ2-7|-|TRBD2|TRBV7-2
CASSPVGAGVPGEQYF
TGTGCCAGCAGCCCAGTCGGGGCGGGGGTGCCGGGCGAGCAGTACTTC
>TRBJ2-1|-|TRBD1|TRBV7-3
CASAGDSYNEQFF
TGTGCCTCAGCAGGGGACAGCTACAATGAGCAGTTCTTC
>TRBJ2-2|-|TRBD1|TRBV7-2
CASSSGQGNTGELFF
TGTGCCAGCAGCTCGGGACAGGGAAACACCGGGGAGCTGTTTTTT
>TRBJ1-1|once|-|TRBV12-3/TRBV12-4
CASSLVGGSEAFF
TGTGCCAGCAGTTTAGTTGGGGGGTCTGAAGCTTTCTTT
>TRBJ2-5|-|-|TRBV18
CASSSLGGITETQYF
TGTGCCAGCTCATCTTTAGGAGGAATAACGGAGACCCAGTACTTC
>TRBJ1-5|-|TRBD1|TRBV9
CASSQGQGRLQPQHF
TGTGCCAGCAGCCAAGGACAGGGACGGTTACAGCCCCAGCATTTT
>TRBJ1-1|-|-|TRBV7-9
CASSLGQWNTEAFF
TGTGCCAGCAGCCTTGGGCAATGGAACACTGAAGCTTTCTTT
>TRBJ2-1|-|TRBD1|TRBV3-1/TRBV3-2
CASSQSDRMSGGGEQFF
TGTGCCAGCAGCCAATCTGATCGTATGTCAGGGGGCGGTGAGCAGTTCTTC
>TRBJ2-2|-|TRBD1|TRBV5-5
CASSSDRGPVGELFF
TGTGCCAGCAGCTCCGACAGGGGGCCAGTCGGGGAGCTGTTTTTT
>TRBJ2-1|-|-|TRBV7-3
CASSLGGPGNEQFF
TGTGCCAGCAGCTTAGGAGGGCCCGGCAATGAGCAGTTCTTC
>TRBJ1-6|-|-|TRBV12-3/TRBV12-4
CASSSARGSPLHF
TGTGCCAGCAGTTCAGCAAGGGGTTCACCCCTCCACTTT
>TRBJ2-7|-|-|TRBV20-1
CSASGVAEQYF
TGCAGTGCTTCGGGGGTGGCCGAGCAGTACTTC
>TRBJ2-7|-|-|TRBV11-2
CASSITGQGHEQYF
TGTGCCAGCAGCATAACGGGACAAGGACACGAGCAGTACTTC
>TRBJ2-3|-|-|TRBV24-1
CATSGPFAGTRTDTQYF
TGTGCCACCAGTGGGCCCTTCGCGGGGACCCGCACAGATACGCAGTATTTT
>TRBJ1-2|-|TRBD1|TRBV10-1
CASSPSGGDGYTF
TGCGCCAGCAGTCCCTCAGGGGGCGACGGCTACACCTTC
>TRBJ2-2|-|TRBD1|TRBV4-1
CASRPTGPNTGELFF
TGCGCCAGCAGACCGACAGGGCCGAACACCGGGGAGCTGTTTTTT
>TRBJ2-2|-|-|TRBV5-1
CASSLRGSNTGELFF
TGCGCCAGCAGCTTGAGGGGGTCGAACACCGGGGAGCTGTTTTTT
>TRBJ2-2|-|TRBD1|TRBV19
CASTAFGGGTGSAGELFF
TGTGCCAGTACCGCTTTCGGGGGCGGGACAGGTTCGGCCGGGGAGCTGTTTTTT
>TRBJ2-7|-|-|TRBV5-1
CASSLSGAFYEQYF
TGCGCCAGCAGCTTGTCAGGGGCATTCTACGAGCAGTACTTC
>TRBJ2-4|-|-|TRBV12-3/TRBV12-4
CASSQGRAQYF
TGTGCCAGCAGCCAGGGAAGAGCTCAGTACTTC
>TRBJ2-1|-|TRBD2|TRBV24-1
CATSDRHRRGGYNEQFF
TGTGCCACCAGTGATCGTCACCGGCGGGGGGGTTACAATGAGCAGTTCTTC